A selection of T cell receptor beta chains follows, all from one sample in a study of T cell responses to AZD1222 COVID-19 vaccine. Libraries were prepared by immunoSEQ multiplex PCR; TCRdb keeps only in-frame clonotypes and omits some of them. This table has roughly 130,000 clones, around 89% appearing once. The material was peripheral blood, obtained on day 0 of AZD1222 vaccination. Receptors originate from an adult in good health. CDR3s include the opening cysteine and the closing phenylalanine or tryptophan. A D gene is named only where the DNA matches it firmly. The size entry is marked missing in some rows and otherwise reads once, few, many or a size class.

abundance,v_gene,d_gene,j_gene,CDR3aa,CDR3nt
NA,TRBV27,TRBD1,TRBJ2-7,CASSIGTGRFEQYF,TGTGCCAGCAGCATCGGGACAGGGCGTTTCGAGCAGTACTTC
NA,TRBV28,NA,TRBJ1-6,CASSSPQGASPLHF,TGTGCCAGCAGTTCCCCGCAGGGAGCCTCACCCCTCCACTTT
few,TRBV7-2,NA,TRBJ2-3,CASSTGPDTQYF,TGTGCCAGCAGCACCGGTCCAGATACGCAGTATTTT
NA,TRBV29-1,NA,TRBJ1-1,CSVEDSRGAFF,TGCAGCGTTGAAGACTCAAGGGGGGCTTTCTTT
NA,TRBV12-5,NA,TRBJ1-3,CASGLGQHTIYF,TGTGCTAGTGGCCTGGGGCAGCACACCATATATTTT
once,TRBV5-1,TRBD1,TRBJ2-2,CASSLGQVNTGELFF,TGCGCCAGCAGCCTGGGACAGGTTAACACCGGGGAGCTGTTTTTT
NA,TRBV6-2/TRBV6-3,NA,TRBJ2-1,CASSPDYNEQFF,TGTGCCAGCAGTCCGGACTACAATGAGCAGTTCTTC
NA,TRBV14,TRBD2,TRBJ2-2,CASSQQGRLAITGELFF,TGTGCCAGCAGCCAACAGGGGAGACTAGCGATAACGGGGGAGCTGTTTTTT
NA,TRBV7-9,TRBD1,TRBJ1-5,CASSLAPWGTGTQHF,TGTGCCAGCAGCTTAGCGCCATGGGGGACAGGAACCCAGCATTTT
NA,TRBV11-3,NA,TRBJ2-2,CASSLDRGRGGELFF,TGTGCCAGCAGCTTAGACAGGGGGAGGGGCGGGGAGCTGTTTTTT
NA,TRBV9,TRBD1,TRBJ1-2,CASSTKTGTNYGYTF,TGTGCCAGCAGCACTAAGACAGGGACTAACTATGGCTACACCTTC
NA,TRBV19,NA,TRBJ2-2,CASSSYRWTGELFF,TGTGCCAGTAGTAGCTACAGGTGGACCGGGGAGCTGTTTTTT
NA,TRBV27,TRBD2,TRBJ2-1,CASSSPGTSVYNEQFF,TGTGCCAGCAGTTCCCCCGGGACTAGCGTATACAATGAGCAGTTCTTC
NA,TRBV19,TRBD1,TRBJ1-5,CASSIGWTGGRDQPQHF,TGTGCCAGTAGTATAGGTTGGACAGGGGGTAGGGATCAGCCCCAGCATTTT
NA,TRBV11-2,NA,TRBJ1-2,CASSLGPPIASYGYTF,TGTGCCAGCAGCTTAGGCCCCCCTATTGCCAGCTATGGCTACACCTTC
NA,TRBV25-1,NA,TRBJ1-4,CASSRGGTNEKLFF,TGTGCCAGCAGTAGAGGGGGAACTAATGAAAAACTGTTTTTT
NA,TRBV5-4,NA,TRBJ1-6,CASSLAADGSPLHF,TGTGCCAGCAGCTTGGCGGCCGATGGGTCACCCCTCCACTTT
once,TRBV19,NA,TRBJ1-2,CASSIGTLGYTF,TGTGCCAGTAGTATAGGGACCTTGGGCTACACCTTC
NA,TRBV13,NA,TRBJ1-1,CASSSGRNTEAFF,TGTGCCAGCAGCTCGGGGCGAAACACTGAAGCTTTCTTT
NA,TRBV5-6,NA,TRBJ1-2,CASSLGGRGTRF,TGTGCCAGCAGCTTGGGAGGGCGCGGGACGAGGTTC
NA,TRBV2,NA,TRBJ2-5,CASVVQPARGETQYF,TGTGCCAGCGTTGTACAGCCTGCGAGAGGGGAGACCCAGTACTTC
NA,TRBV28,TRBD1,TRBJ1-4,CASSQDRGNEKLFF,TGTGCCAGCAGTCAGGACAGGGGAAATGAAAAACTGTTTTTT